Each of the 24 T cell receptor beta chains below was sequenced from the same sample in a study of PD-L1 blockade in urothelial cancer. Time point meaning: pretreatment peripheral blood. Repertoires were generated with immunoSEQ multiplex PCR, while TCRdb's copy carries only in-frame clones and drops some. Of more than 40,000 clones in the sample, 82% were seen once. Sequencing used PBMCs, obtained around atezolizumab (anti-PD-L1) treatment. The source is a man in his fifties with urothelial cancer.

The chain employs TRBV4-2 and TRBJ2-7, with 7 positions matching TRBD2. The CDR3 has 16 amino acids. Germline CDR1 is LGHNA and CDR2 is YNFKEQ. J gave up 0 bases and V 0 bases, and 5 bases lay outside the gene matches. In nucleotides, the CDR3 is TGTGCCAGCAGCCAAGATGCCCCGGGGGGCTCCTACGAGCAGTACTTC. Translation: CASSQDAPGGSYEQYF.

CDR3 sequence (DNA): TGTGCCAGCAGATTAACAGGGGGCCGGGGTCAGCCCCAGCATTTT. Translation: CASRLTGGRGQPQHF. V and J are TRBV6-1 and TRBJ1-5, with TRBD1 identical over 9 bases. The trim removed 6 bases at V and 6 bases at J, leaving 9 bases unmatched. This CDR3 contains 15 residues. Germline CDR1 MNHNS, CDR2 SASEGT.

This clone turned up a few times. This sequence joins TRBV6-5 and TRBJ1-1; TRBD1 matches at 8 bases. V lost 5 bases and J lost 0; bases outside the gene matches: 2. The CDR3 consists of 14 residues. Germline CDR1 reads MNHEY; CDR2 reads SVGAGI. DNA for the CDR3: TGTGCCAGCAGTACGGACAGGGTGAACACTGAAGCTTTCTTT. Translating gives CASSTDRVNTEAFF.

Written as DNA, the CDR3 is TGCGCCAGCGATATAGGCCCACAGGGCTCTGGGGCCAACGTCCTGACTTTC. Translating gives CASDIGPQGSGANVLTF. The chain joins TRBV5-1 to TRBJ2-6; the D gene is possibly TRBD1 (6 bases). The ends were cut back, 7 bases at V and 0 bases at J, with 17 bases in the middle. The CDR3 is 17 residues long. Germline lookup yields CDR1 SGHRS and CDR2 YFSETQ. The complete variable domain, with remaining parts taken from reference TRBV5-1 and TRBJ2-6, reads KAGVTQTPRYLIKTRGQQVTLSCSPISGHRSVSWYQQTPGQGLQFLFEYFSETQRNKGNFPGRFSGRQFSNSRSEMNVSTLELGDSALYLCASDIGPQGSGANVLTFGAGSRLTVL.

This clone was counted a few times. The rearrangement uses TRBV28 and TRBJ1-5; D is ambiguous. This CDR3 region has 13 residues. V was pared by 8 bases and J by 4 bases, with 12 bases between. Germline CDR1 reads MDHEN; CDR2 reads SYDVKM. CDR3 DNA: TGTGCCAGCTTCTCACAGCCTAATCAGCCCCAGCATTTT. This codes for CASFSQPNQPQHF. Full variable domain (remainder filled in from reference TRBV28 and TRBJ1-5): DVKVTQSSRYLVKRTGEKVFLECVQDMDHENMFWYRQDPGLGLRLIYFSYDVKMKEKGDIPEGYSVSREKKERFSLILESASTNQTSMYLCASFSQPNQPQHFGDGTRLSIL.

Sample share makes this clone medium-sized. J is TRBJ1-2 and V is TRBV2, with a tentative D call TRBD1 (6 bases). Germline-derived CDR1 and CDR2 are SNHLY and FYNNEI. The V and J ends lost 6 bases and 7 bases respectively, with 12 bases between them. This CDR3 region has 12 residues. In nucleotides, the CDR3 is TGTGCCAGCAGCCTCGGGACAAGTGGCTACACCTTC. Translating gives CASSLGTSGYTF.

V is TRBV4-1 and J is TRBJ1-2, with no clear D. Germline CDR1 MGHRA, CDR2 YSYEKL. The CDR3 consists of 17 residues. The V gene lost 0 bases and the J gene lost 0 bases, with 14 bases spanning the gap. CDR3 protein: CASSQERESTPNYGYTF. The CDR3 nucleotides read TGCGCCAGCAGCCAAGAGAGAGAGTCAACTCCTAACTATGGCTACACCTTC.

The V and J genes are TRBV7-9 and TRBJ2-3; a possible D gene is TRBD2 (6 bases). Trimming left V 5 bases short and J 1 base short, with 22 bases between. The CDR3 has 18 amino acids. Germline CDR1 is SEHNR and CDR2 is FQNEAQ (reference sequence). CDR3: CASSHPKPLASGTDTQYF. The CDR3 region has the DNA TGTGCCAGCAGCCACCCGAAACCTCTAGCGTCTGGCACAGATACGCAGTATTTT.

The rearrangement uses TRBV6-1 and TRBJ2-5; TRBD1 might be the D (6 bases). Trimming stripped 1 base from V and 2 bases from J, with 14 bases between. CDR1 and CDR2 from the germline V gene are MNHNS and SASEGT. The CDR3 contains 16 residues. In DNA form, the CDR3 reads TGTGCCAGCAGTGAAGGTCGGTTCAGGGGACAAGAGACCCAGTACTTC. This encodes CASSEGRFRGQETQYF.

This clone has only one observation. V is TRBV30 and J is TRBJ2-1; TRBD2 might be the D (5 bases). The CDR3 has 15 amino acids. Germline V CDR1 and CDR2: GTSNPN, SVGIG (reference sequence). Between the trimmed V and J ends, which lost 1 base and 7 bases, there was a span of 17 bases. The CDR3 DNA reads TGTGCCTGGAGTGGACGGGGTGGGTTTGTTAATGAGCAGTTCTTC. It translates to CAWSGRGGFVNEQFF.

V is TRBV6-5 and J is TRBJ1-2, with D possibly being TRBD1 (6 bases). The CDR3 has 15 amino acids. Trimming removed 0 bases at V and 5 bases at J, with 13 bases between. CDR1 is MNHEY and CDR2 is SVGAGI in the germline V gene. CDR3 bases: TGTGCCAGCAGTTACTCCCGGACAGTCTCATATGGCTACACCTTC. Translating it yields CASSYSRTVSYGYTF.

The J gene is TRBJ2-1, the V gene TRBV27, with TRBD2 identical over 8 bases. The germline V gene encodes CDR1 MNHEY and CDR2 SMNVEV (reference sequence). V shed 5 bases and J 4 bases; nucleotides not matched to a gene: 7. CDR3 length: 15 residues. CDR3 nucleotide sequence: TGTGCCAGCAGTCCCCTAGCGGGTCAATACAATGAGCAGTTCTTC. Translation: CASSPLAGQYNEQFF.

The V and J genes are TRBV6-1 and TRBJ2-2, with 9 bases fitting TRBD2. The length of the CDR3 is 15 residues. J lost 6 bases, V lost 4 bases, and 6 bases had no gene match. Germline assignment: CDR1 MNHNS and CDR2 SASEGT. CDR3 bases: TGTGCCAGCAGTGTATTAGCGGGGGCAGCCGGGGAGCTGTTTTTT. Residues: CASSVLAGAAGELFF.

The chain uses TRBV18 and TRBJ1-5; 8 bases map to TRBD1. After removal of 4 bases from V and 2 bases from J, the junction contained 10 bases not matched to a gene. There are 17 residues in the CDR3. Germline V CDR1 and CDR2: KGHSH, LQKENI. CDR3 in DNA: TGTGCCAGCTCACGAGGACAGGGAGAGGTGGGCAATCAGCCCCAGCATTTT. This codes for CASSRGQGEVGNQPQHF.

The chain carries TRBV30 and TRBJ1-1; D gene uncertain. V was cut by 0 bases and J by 2 bases, with 10 bases left in between. This CDR3 spans 14 amino acids. Germline loops: CDR1 GTSNPN, CDR2 SVGIG (reference sequence). CDR3 coding DNA: TGTGCCTGGAGTGTAGATCGACTCAACACTGAAGCTTTCTTT. This encodes CAWSVDRLNTEAFF.

The chain couples TRBV7-3 to TRBJ2-1; 7 nucleotides match TRBD2. The CDR3 spans 13 residues. CDR1 is SGHTA, CDR2 FQGTGA, per germline. V shed 2 bases and J 8 bases; nucleotides not matched to a gene: 3. CDR3 in DNA: TGTGCCAGCAGCTTAGCGGGAGTGGATGAGCAGTTCTTC. Encoded protein: CASSLAGVDEQFF.

The chain couples TRBV14 to TRBJ1-2, with a weak D call TRBD1 (6 bases). Germline V gene data show CDR1 as SGHDN and CDR2 as FVKESK. The CDR3 has 14 residues. With 2 bases removed from V and 2 bases from J, the gap between germline ends came to 9 bases. CDR3 sequence: CASSQLDRNYGYTF. DNA of the CDR3: TGTGCCAGCAGCCAACTGGACAGAAACTATGGCTACACCTTC.

The CDR3 DNA sequence: TGTGCCAGCAGCCTGGGACAGGTTAGCAATCAGCCCCAGCATTTT. This gives the protein CASSLGQVSNQPQHF. V and J are TRBV5-8 and TRBJ1-5, with 8 nucleotides matching TRBD1. The V segment lost 4 bases and the J segment 0 bases; nucleotides outside the gene matches: 3. The CDR3 runs to 15 residues. Looked up from germline, CDR1 is SGHTS and CDR2 is YDEGEE. The variable domain in full, completed from reference TRBV5-8 and TRBJ1-5, reads EAGVTQSPTHLIKTRGQQATLRCSPISGHTSVYWYQQALGLGLQFLLWYDEGEERNRGNFPPRFSGRQFPNYSSELNVNALELEDSALYLCASSLGQVSNQPQHFGDGTRLSIL.

The chain has TRBV6-5 and TRBJ2-5; perhaps TRBD2 as D (6 bases). The CDR3 sequence is 13 residues long. The germline V gene has CDR1 MNHEY and CDR2 SVGAGI. V dropped 6 bases and J dropped 0 bases, with 8 bases sitting between them. CDR3 DNA: TGTGCCAGCAGGGGGGGTGACCAAGAGACCCAGTACTTC. As protein: CASRGGDQETQYF.

This clone was counted only a few times. The J gene is TRBJ1-3, the V gene TRBV6-1; D call uncertain. The ends were cut back, 7 bases at V and 2 bases at J, with 9 bases in the middle. Germline CDR1 is MNHNS and CDR2 is SASEGT. The CDR3 is made up of 13 amino acids. CDR3 DNA sequence: TGTGCCAGCAACCATGGGCCTGGAAACACCATATATTTT. Its protein product is CASNHGPGNTIYF.

The chain is built from TRBV2 and TRBJ2-2; D is uncertain. The germline gives CDR1 SNHLY, CDR2 FYNNEI. Trimming removed 7 bases at V and 4 bases at J, with 10 bases between. The CDR3 covers 13 residues. CDR3 coding DNA: TGTGCCAGCAACCGCCGGAGCACCGGGGAGCTGTTTTTT. Its protein is CASNRRSTGELFF.

The chain has TRBV12-5 and TRBJ1-2; D not resolved. The CDR3 totals 14 residues. The germline V gene encodes CDR1 LGHNT and CDR2 FRNRAP. The V end lost 2 bases, the J end lost 8 bases, and 15 bases lay between the germline ends. The CDR3 loop reads CASGLPIQRGGYTF. DNA of the CDR3: TGTGCTAGTGGTTTGCCCATTCAACGGGGAGGCTACACCTTC. The complete variable domain, with remaining parts taken from reference TRBV12-5 and TRBJ1-2, reads DARVTQTPRHKVTEMGQEVTMRCQPILGHNTVFWYRQTMMQGLELLAYFRNRAPLDDSGMPKDRFSAEMPDATLATLKIQPSEPRDSAVYFCASGLPIQRGGYTFGSGTRLTVV.

The rearrangement uses TRBV28 and TRBJ1-2, with 9 nucleotides matching TRBD1. The CDR3 runs to 16 residues. V gave up 8 bases and J gave up 4 bases; unmatched junction bases: 14. The V gene's germline CDR1 is MDHEN and CDR2 SYDVKM. In nucleotides, the CDR3 is TGTGCCAGCCGACCAACCGGACAGGGGACATTCTATGGCTACACCTTC. This gives the protein CASRPTGQGTFYGYTF.

This clone has a handful of counts. The V call is TRBV14, the J call TRBJ2-1, with D possibly being TRBD1 (6 bases). Germline-derived CDR1 and CDR2 are SGHDN and FVKESK. This CDR3 has 17 residues. V was pared by 3 bases and J by 0 bases, with 15 bases between. CDR3 sequence (DNA): TGTGCCAGCAGCCACCCTCAAGGGGACACCTCCTACAATGAGCAGTTCTTC. As protein: CASSHPQGDTSYNEQFF.